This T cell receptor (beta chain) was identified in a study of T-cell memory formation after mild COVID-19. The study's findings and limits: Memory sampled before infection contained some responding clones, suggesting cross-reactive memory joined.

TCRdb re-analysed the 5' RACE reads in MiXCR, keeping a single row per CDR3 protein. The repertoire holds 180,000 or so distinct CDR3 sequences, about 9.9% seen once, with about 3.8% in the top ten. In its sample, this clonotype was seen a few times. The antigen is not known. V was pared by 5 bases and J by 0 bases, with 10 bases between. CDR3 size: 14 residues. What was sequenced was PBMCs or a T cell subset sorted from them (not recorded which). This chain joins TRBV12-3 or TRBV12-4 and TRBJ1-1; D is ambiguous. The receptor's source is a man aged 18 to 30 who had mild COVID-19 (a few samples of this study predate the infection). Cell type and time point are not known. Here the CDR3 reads CASSGQQMNTEAFF. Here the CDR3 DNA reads TGTGCCAGCAGTGGCCAACAGATGAACACTGAAGCTTTCTTT.